What follows are 32 T cell receptor beta chains derived from one specimen sequenced in a study of long-term antiretroviral therapy in people with HIV. The libraries were made with immunoSEQ v3.0 at survey level. Profiling relied on immunoSEQ multiplex PCR, and the TCRdb table lists in-frame clones only, not all of them. The table has about 20,000 clones, roughly 84% seen once. The starting material was unsorted PBMCs, obtained 1.2 years after starting antiretroviral therapy. All receptors derive from a middle-aged woman with HIV.

This chain connects TRBV9 to TRBJ2-3; D remains ambiguous. Germline-derived CDR1 and CDR2 are SGDLS and YYNGEE. The CDR3 is 16 residues long. V lost 0 bases, J lost 0 bases, and 11 bases lay in between. The CDR3: CASSVDPTYSTDTQYF. In nucleotides, the CDR3 is TGTGCCAGCAGCGTAGATCCGACTTATAGCACAGATACGCAGTATTTT.

This chain uses TRBV6-1 with TRBJ2-1; 9 bases are a match to TRBD2. This CDR3 has 15 residues. CDR1 is MNHNS, CDR2 SASEGT, per germline. Trimming removed 3 bases from V and 3 bases from J; junction bases left unmatched: 3. CDR3 region: CASSEIAGVYNEQFF. The CDR3 region has the DNA TGTGCCAGCAGTGAGATAGCGGGAGTCTACAATGAGCAGTTCTTC.

This clone has more than one count but fewer than ten. The chain uses TRBV25-1 and TRBJ1-1; D not certain. V was trimmed by 6 bases and J by 0 bases, leaving 8 bases between them. CDR3 size: 13 residues. Germline CDR1 is MGHDK and CDR2 is SYGVNS. CDR3 DNA sequence: TGTGCCAGCAGGGACGGGGTGAACACTGAAGCTTTCTTT. Translating gives CASRDGVNTEAFF.

This clone occurred a few times. The chain recombines TRBV2 with TRBJ1-1; 7 positions match TRBD1. CDR3 length equals 14 residues. Germline-derived CDR1 and CDR2 are SNHLY and FYNNEI. V was clipped by 6 bases and J by 3 bases; unmatched bases: 7. The CDR3 spells CASRANRGYTEAFF. Here the CDR3 DNA reads TGTGCCAGCAGAGCAAACAGGGGTTACACTGAAGCTTTCTTT.

The rearrangement uses TRBV18 and TRBJ1-2; TRBD1 matches at 7 bases. The CDR3 sequence is 14 residues long. The trim removed 4 bases at V and 3 bases at J, leaving 5 bases unmatched. Germline values: CDR1 KGHSH, CDR2 LQKENI. The CDR3: CASSLRTGDYGYTF. CDR3 nucleotides: TGTGCCAGCTCACTTCGGACAGGAGACTATGGCTACACCTTC.

The rearrangement joins TRBV25-1 to TRBJ2-7, with D possibly called TRBD1 or TRBD2 (5 bases each). CDR3 length equals 16 residues. Germline V lookup: CDR1 MGHDK, CDR2 SYGVNS. V lost 1 base and J lost 2, with 15 bases in between. CDR3 sequence: CASSEFEGGAAYEQYF. CDR3 sequence (DNA): TGTGCCAGCAGTGAATTTGAGGGTGGGGCCGCCTACGAGCAGTACTTC.

This clone has more than one count but fewer than ten. The V call is TRBV6-5, the J call TRBJ2-1, with a tentative D call TRBD1 (6 bases). The germline CDR1 and CDR2 sequences are MNHEY and SVGAGI. Deletions cut 5 bases from V and 0 bases from J, with 11 bases between. This CDR3 region has 15 residues. In nucleotides, the CDR3 is TGTGCCAGCAGTCGGGGACAAAGCTCCTACAATGAGCAGTTCTTC. Translating gives CASSRGQSSYNEQFF.

The chain's CDR3 is CASSLSIQGANGNTIYF. The CDR3 DNA is TGTGCCAGCAGTTTGTCTATTCAGGGGGCAAATGGAAACACCATATATTTT. V is TRBV27 and J is TRBJ1-3; 8 bases map to TRBD1. CDR1 and CDR2 from the germline V gene are MNHEY and SMNVEV (reference sequence). The CDR3 loop spans 17 amino acids. The V and J ends lost 3 bases and 3 bases, in that order; junction bases with no gene match: 10.

The chain links TRBV4-3 to TRBJ2-7; 8 bases line up with TRBD1. Germline trimming cut 2 bases from V and 0 bases from J; bases unmatched to any gene: 3. Germline CDR1 and CDR2: LGHNA and YSLEER. The CDR3 length is 15 residues. The CDR3, as DNA: TGCGCCAGCAGCCAAAGGACAGGGAGCTCCTACGAGCAGTACTTC. This gives the protein CASSQRTGSSYEQYF.

The V call is TRBV27, the J call TRBJ2-6, with a weak D call TRBD1 (7 bases). The CDR3 is 20 amino acids. Germline V gene sequence: CDR1 MNHEY, CDR2 SMNVEV (reference sequence). Trimming removed 0 bases at V and 2 bases at J, with 20 bases between. The CDR3 loop reads CASSLSRASPGGTGANVLTF. The DNA of the CDR3 is TGTGCCAGCAGTTTATCGCGGGCCTCGCCAGGGGGGACTGGGGCCAACGTCCTGACTTTC.

The rearrangement links TRBV18 to TRBJ1-5; D is uncertain. Trimming took off 6 bases at V and 0 bases at J, with 6 bases between the two ends. Germline lookup yields CDR1 KGHSH and CDR2 LQKENI. The CDR3 covers 13 residues. CDR3 sequence: CASSFNSNQPQHF. The CDR3 DNA follows: TGTGCCAGCTCTTTCAATAGCAATCAGCCCCAGCATTTT.

This chain uses TRBV2 with TRBJ2-3; 12 bases are shared with TRBD2. V was clipped by 7 bases and J by 1 base; unmatched bases: 6. This CDR3 is built from 16 residues. Germline values: CDR1 SNHLY, CDR2 FYNNEI. The CDR3 reads CASIPTSGSRTDTQYF. The CDR3 DNA reads as TGTGCCAGCATCCCGACTAGCGGGAGTCGCACAGATACGCAGTATTTT.

This chain uses TRBV9 with TRBJ2-1; 11 positions match TRBD2. The germline gives CDR1 SGDLS, CDR2 YYNGEE. J lost 8 bases, V lost 4 bases, and 11 bases had no gene match. The CDR3 has 16 amino acids. DNA of the CDR3: TGTGCCAGCAGCCCACGGACTAGCGGGTATACATATGAGCAGTTCTTC. It codes for CASSPRTSGYTYEQFF.

This chain uses TRBV28 with TRBJ2-7; D gene ambiguous. CDR3 length equals 16 residues. Germline CDR1 and CDR2: MDHEN and SYDVKM. V lost 3 bases, J lost 2 bases, and 17 bases lay in between. The CDR3: CASSFPPDRGTYEQYF. CDR3 sequence (DNA): TGTGCCAGCAGTTTCCCCCCTGACCGAGGCACCTACGAGCAGTACTTC.

V gene TRBV5-6 combines with J gene TRBJ1-2; TRBD1 agrees at 8 bases. V trimming: 2 bases; J trimming: 1 base; junction bases outside the gene matches: 4. The CDR3 spans 15 residues. Germline loops: CDR1 SGHDT, CDR2 YYEEEE. This chain's CDR3 is CASSLGQGRNYGYTF. CDR3 DNA sequence: TGTGCCAGCAGCTTAGGACAGGGACGTAACTATGGCTACACCTTC.

J is TRBJ2-3 and V is TRBV27, with a possible D match to TRBD1 (5 bases). V was trimmed by 2 bases and J by 4 bases, leaving 16 bases between them. The CDR3 is made up of 16 amino acids. The germline CDR1 and CDR2 sequences are MNHEY and SMNVEV (reference sequence). CDR3 region: CASSLQGYRTSDTQYF. Written as DNA, the CDR3 is TGTGCCAGCAGTTTACAGGGTTATAGGACCTCAGATACGCAGTATTTT.

CDR3 nucleotides: TGCGCCAGCAGCTCGGAGGGACTAGCGGGAGTGGATGAGCAGTTCTTC. Its translation is CASSSEGLAGVDEQFF. This sequence joins TRBV5-1 and TRBJ2-1; 14 nucleotides align to TRBD2. The germline gives CDR1 SGHRS, CDR2 YFSETQ. The CDR3 runs to 16 residues. Trimming took 3 bases from V and 8 from J; bases not matched to a gene: 7.

This clone appeared a few times. The V and J genes are TRBV7-9 and TRBJ2-5, with TRBD1 matching 7 bases. The CDR3 extends over 14 amino acids. In germline, CDR1 is SEHNR, CDR2 FQNEAQ (reference sequence). The J segment lost 5 bases and the V segment lost 3 bases, leaving 6 bases of the junction unmatched. The CDR3 reads CASSFQLTGETQYF. In nucleotides, the CDR3 is TGTGCCAGCAGCTTCCAACTGACAGGGGAGACCCAGTACTTC. Full variable domain (remainder filled in from reference TRBV7-9 and TRBJ2-5): DTGVSQNPRHKITKRGQNVTFRCDPISEHNRLYWYRQTLGQGPEFLTYFQNEAQLEKSRLLSDRFSAERPKGSFSTLEIQRTEQGDSAMYLCASSFQLTGETQYFGPGTRLLVL.

V gene TRBV28 combines with J gene TRBJ1-1; D gene unclear. CDR3 length: 13 amino acids. V was clipped by 3 bases and J by 6 bases, with 11 bases between them. In germline, CDR1 is MDHEN, CDR2 SYDVKM. The DNA of the CDR3 is TGTGCCAGCAGTTTGTACGGGAAACCTGAAGCTTTCTTT. Its protein product is CASSLYGKPEAFF.

The J gene is TRBJ2-1, the V gene TRBV5-5; possibly TRBD2 for D (6 bases). The V gene lost 6 bases and the J gene lost 1 base, with 14 bases spanning the gap. CDR3 length: 15 residues. Germline lookup yields CDR1 SGHKS and CDR2 YYEKEE (reference sequence). The CDR3 protein is CASNTGDVSYNEQFF. The CDR3 DNA is TGTGCCAGCAACACGGGGGATGTGTCCTACAATGAGCAGTTCTTC.

The chain is built from TRBV19 and TRBJ2-7; D ambiguous. The CDR3 spans 13 residues. Deletions cut 5 bases from V and 5 bases from J, with 13 bases between. Germline V CDR1 and CDR2: LNHDA, SQIVND (reference sequence). CDR3 loop: CASSSRSLNEQYF. DNA for the CDR3: TGTGCCAGTAGTTCGCGCAGCTTGAACGAGCAGTACTTC.

The CDR3 loop is CASSRRTYGETQYF. The CDR3 DNA reads TGTGCCAGCAGCCGGAGGACATACGGGGAGACCCAGTACTTC. The chain employs TRBV5-6 and TRBJ2-5; either TRBD1 or TRBD2 may fit D (5 bases each). V lost 4 bases and J 5 bases, leaving 15 bases between the germline ends. This CDR3 contains 14 residues. Germline V gene data show CDR1 as SGHDT and CDR2 as YYEEEE.

The gene calls are TRBV27 and TRBJ2-1, with TRBD2 identical over 11 bases. The junction had 0 bases not matched to a gene; V was cut back by 2 bases and J by 9 bases. CDR3 length: 13 residues. CDR1 and CDR2 (germline): MNHEY, SMNVEV (reference sequence). DNA for the CDR3: TGTGCCAGCAGTTTAACTAGCGGGAGTGAGCAGTTCTTC. Protein: CASSLTSGSEQFF.

The chain carries TRBV10-3 and TRBJ2-1, with D perhaps TRBD2 (5 bases). Trimming removed 4 bases at V and 1 base at J, with 8 bases between. Germline V gene sequence: CDR1 ENHRY, CDR2 SYGVKD. This CDR3 comprises 14 residues. CDR3 bases: TGTGCCATCAGTGGGGAGAGGTCCTACAATGAGCAGTTCTTC. Translation: CAISGERSYNEQFF.

The chain uses TRBV4-3 and TRBJ2-1; a weak D match, TRBD1 (5 bases). Germline assignment: CDR1 LGHNA and CDR2 YSLEER. The CDR3 totals 15 residues. Trimming pared 4 bases from V and 4 bases from J, leaving 14 bases between. The CDR3 DNA sequence: TGCGCCAGCAGCCTGACAGACGACTCGTACAATGAGCAGTTCTTC. Protein product: CASSLTDDSYNEQFF.

The chain carries TRBV5-1 and TRBJ1-1, with D possibly being TRBD1 (5 bases). The CDR3 sequence is 13 residues long. CDR1 is SGHRS and CDR2 is YFSETQ in the germline V gene. Trimming shortened V by 5 bases and J by 3 bases, and 11 bases separated the two germline ends. CDR3 sequence: CASRWGGDTEAFF. The CDR3 DNA reads as TGCGCCAGCAGATGGGGAGGGGACACTGAAGCTTTCTTT.

The rearrangement uses TRBV7-8 and TRBJ2-7, with D possibly TRBD2 on 6 matching bases. Germline V lookup: CDR1 SGHVS, CDR2 FQNEAQ. The CDR3 consists of 12 residues. Trimming cost V 9 bases and J 4 bases, with 13 bases left between them. The CDR3 DNA sequence: TGTGCCAGTCGGCGGGGAGTGTACGAGCAGTACTTC. It yields the protein CASRRGVYEQYF.

V gene TRBV7-2 combines with J gene TRBJ2-1; 7 bases align to TRBD2. J was trimmed by 2 bases and V by 5 bases; bases with no gene match: 6. This CDR3 has 15 residues. In germline, CDR1 is SGHTA, CDR2 FQGNSA. The CDR3 region has the DNA TGTGCCAGCAGCGAGACTAGCAGGACCTACAATGAGCAGTTCTTC. It encodes CASSETSRTYNEQFF. Filled out from reference TRBV7-2 and TRBJ2-1, the complete variable domain reads GAGVSQSPSNKVTEKGKDVELRCDPISGHTALYWYRQSLGQGLEFLIYFQGNSAPDKSGLPSDRFSAERTGGSVSTLTIQRTQQEDSAVYLCASSETSRTYNEQFFGPGTRLTVL.

The chain combines TRBV19 with TRBJ2-5, with 10 bases lining up with TRBD1. Losses at the gene ends were 4 bases for V and 1 base for J; bases not matched to a gene: 15. CDR1 LNHDA and CDR2 SQIVND come from the germline V gene (reference sequence). The CDR3 loop spans 19 amino acids. CDR3 DNA: TGTGCCAGTAGTACTCGGGACAGGGGATCGACGGTTGGCCAAGAGACCCAGTACTTC. This translates into CASSTRDRGSTVGQETQYF.

The chain has TRBV2 and TRBJ1-5; 7 nucleotides line up with TRBD1. From germline, CDR1 is SNHLY and CDR2 FYNNEI. The CDR3 runs 13 residues. V lost 5 bases, J lost 4 bases, and 2 bases stayed unmatched. The CDR3 DNA is TGTGCCAGCAGTCGGACAGGAAATCAGCCCCAGCATTTT. Residues: CASSRTGNQPQHF.

The chain joins TRBV5-8 to TRBJ2-2; no definite D call. V shed 2 bases and J shed 3 bases, with 8 bases lying between them. This CDR3 contains 14 residues. The V gene's germline CDR1 is SGHTS and CDR2 YDEGEE. CDR3 sequence: CASSFQPDTGELFF. The CDR3 coding sequence is TGTGCCAGCAGCTTTCAACCAGACACCGGGGAGCTGTTTTTT.

This rearrangement joins TRBV14 to TRBJ1-4; 9 bases agree with TRBD1. CDR3 length: 17 amino acids. The germline V gene has CDR1 SGHDN and CDR2 FVKESK. Losses at the gene ends were 4 bases for V and 2 bases for J; bases not matched to a gene: 8. The CDR3 DNA is TGTGCCAGCAGCCTGTCGGGACAGGGAAGTACTAATGAAAAACTGTTTTTT. This gives the protein CASSLSGQGSTNEKLFF.